The 32 T cell receptor beta chains below all came from one sample that was sequenced in a study of blood T cell repertoires in COVID-19. Assay: immunoSEQ multiplex PCR; the TCRdb copy retains only in-frame clones and omits some. The table records some 140,000 clones, approximately 83% of them present only once. The specimen was peripheral blood. These receptors all come from a woman aged 60-70 years with COVID-19, enrolled during active disease.

The chain couples TRBV5-1 to TRBJ2-5; 7 bases match TRBD2. Germline CDR1 is SGHRS and CDR2 is YFSETQ. Trimming removed 5 bases from V and 5 bases from J; junction bases left unmatched: 12. This CDR3 comprises 15 residues. CDR3 sequence reads: CASRRDGQRGETQYF. For the CDR3, the DNA is TGCGCCAGCAGACGGGATGGTCAGCGGGGCGAGACCCAGTACTTC.

The V call is TRBV5-8, the J call TRBJ2-1; the D gene is possibly TRBD1 (5 bases). V lost 4 bases and J 9 bases, leaving 17 bases between the germline ends. CDR3 length equals 14 residues. The germline V gene has CDR1 SGHTS and CDR2 YDEGEE. The CDR3 sequence is CASSRSGKVGEQFF. CDR3 bases: TGTGCCAGCAGCCGGTCAGGGAAAGTTGGTGAGCAGTTCTTC.

This clone was detected once. This rearrangement joins TRBV27 to TRBJ1-1, with a possible D match to TRBD1 (5 bases). Germline CDR1 reads MNHEY; CDR2 reads SMNVEV (reference sequence). This CDR3 has 17 amino acids. Trimming pared 2 bases from V and 3 bases from J, leaving 19 bases between. The CDR3 sequence is CASSLGLRMGGHTEAFF. Written as DNA, the CDR3 is TGTGCCAGCAGTTTAGGTTTACGAATGGGGGGTCACACTGAAGCTTTCTTT.

This clone has a single count. The chain carries TRBV19 and TRBJ2-1, with 9 bases lining up with TRBD2. The CDR3 consists of 15 residues. Trimming cost V 5 bases and J 3 bases; bases outside gene matches: 5. CDR1 LNHDA and CDR2 SQIVND come from the germline V gene (reference sequence). The CDR3 sequence is CASSLTSGFYNEQFF. CDR3 sequence (DNA): TGTGCCAGTAGTCTGACTAGCGGATTCTACAATGAGCAGTTCTTC.

The chain is built from TRBV20-1 and TRBJ1-4; TRBD1 matches 9 bases. The CDR3 sequence is 14 residues long. Germline CDR1 reads DFQATT; CDR2 reads SNEGSKA (reference sequence). J gave up 4 bases and V 3 bases, and 3 bases lay outside the gene matches. CDR3 protein: CSASGDRDNEKLFF. The CDR3 DNA reads TGCAGTGCTAGTGGGGACAGGGATAATGAAAAACTGTTTTTT.

The chain joins TRBV30 to TRBJ1-1, with D perhaps matching TRBD1 (5 bases). V shed 2 bases and J shed 4 bases, with 11 bases lying between them. This CDR3 spans 13 amino acids. Germline CDR1 reads GTSNPN; CDR2 reads SVGIG (reference sequence). The CDR3, as DNA: TGTGCCTGGAGTCAACAGGCGACCACTGAAGCTTTCTTT. Translation: CAWSQQATTEAFF.

The chain employs TRBV5-6 and TRBJ2-7, with TRBD1 matching 8 bases. There are 15 residues in the CDR3. V trimming: 2 bases; J trimming: 5 bases; junction bases outside the gene matches: 9. Germline CDR1 is SGHDT and CDR2 is YYEEEE. CDR3: CASSLGQGLWDEQYF. Here the CDR3 DNA reads TGTGCCAGCAGCTTAGGACAGGGTTTATGGGACGAGCAGTACTTC. Full variable domain (remainder filled in from reference TRBV5-6 and TRBJ2-7): DAGVTQSPTHLIKTRGQQVTLRCSPKSGHDTVSWYQQALGQGPQFIFQYYEEEERQRGNFPDRFSGHQFPNYSSELNVNALLLGDSALYLCASSLGQGLWDEQYFGPGTRLTVT.

This clone was found a few times. The V and J genes are TRBV19 and TRBJ1-4, with TRBD1 matching over 11 bases. Trimming at V came to 4 bases and at J to 8 bases, leaving 6 bases not matched to a gene. The CDR3 has 15 residues. The V gene's germline CDR1 is LNHDA and CDR2 SQIVND (reference sequence). CDR3 amino acids: CASSTGQGAGEKLFF. DNA of the CDR3: TGTGCCAGTAGTACCGGACAGGGGGCCGGAGAAAAACTGTTTTTT.

A word on this clone: Other DNA sequences in the sample encode the same CDR3. The gene calls are TRBV9 and TRBJ1-1, with D hard to call. This CDR3 has 14 residues. CDR1 and CDR2 from the germline V gene are SGDLS and YYNGEE. The V end was cut by 0 bases, the J end by 1 base, with 7 bases between. The CDR3 coding sequence is TGTGCCAGCAGCGTAGGAACACCGAACACTGAAGCTTTCTTT. It encodes CASSVGTPNTEAFF.

This clone was observed a single time. The chain couples TRBV3-1 (or the pseudogene TRBV3-2) to TRBJ2-3; TRBD2 agrees at 11 bases. V shed 5 bases, J shed 3 bases, and the junction held 10 bases outside the gene matches. There are 17 residues in the CDR3. CDR1 and CDR2 from the germline V gene are LGHDT and YNNKEL (reference sequence). The CDR3 DNA follows: TGTGCCAGCAGCTTTAGCGGGAGGGCCGAGGGAACAGATACGCAGTATTTT. Its translation is CASSFSGRAEGTDTQYF.

V and J are TRBV7-8 and TRBJ1-2; the match to TRBD1 covers 7 bases. V trimming: 5 bases; J trimming: 4 bases; junction bases outside the gene matches: 13. Germline CDR1 reads SGHVS; CDR2 reads FQNEAQ. The CDR3 is 16 residues long. The CDR3 sequence is CASSRGGTEFSYGYTF. As DNA, the CDR3 is TGTGCCAGCAGCCGAGGGGGGACAGAATTCTCCTATGGCTACACCTTC.

The gene calls are TRBV18 and TRBJ1-2, with 9 bases that match TRBD1. CDR3 size: 12 residues. The ends lost 4 bases at V and 7 bases at J; junction bases unmatched: 1. The V gene's germline CDR1 is KGHSH and CDR2 LQKENI. As DNA, the CDR3 is TGTGCCAGCTCACGGGACAGGGCTGGCTACACCTTC. Its translation: CASSRDRAGYTF.

This rearrangement joins TRBV7-2 to TRBJ2-1, with TRBD1 matching 12 bases. The CDR3 sequence is 17 residues long. The junction had 11 bases not matched to a gene; V was cut back by 2 bases and J by 9 bases. Per germline, CDR1 SGHTA and CDR2 FQGNSA. The CDR3 loop is CASSLNRDRGRMGEQFF. In nucleotides, the CDR3 is TGTGCCAGCAGCTTAAACCGGGACAGGGGGCGAATGGGTGAGCAGTTCTTC.

The V call is TRBV6-2 or TRBV6-3, the J call TRBJ1-5; D perhaps matches TRBD1 (5 bases). Germline V gives CDR1 MNHEY, CDR2 SVGEGT. The ends were cut back, 2 bases at V and 5 bases at J, with 10 bases in the middle. This CDR3 comprises 14 residues. The CDR3 DNA reads as TGTGCCAGCAGTTACGGGGGGGATCATCAGCCCCAGCATTTT. Translation gives CASSYGGDHQPQHF.

The chain is built from TRBV3-1 (or the pseudogene TRBV3-2) and TRBJ1-3; TRBD1 might be the D (6 bases). In germline, CDR1 is LGHDT, CDR2 YNNKEL (reference sequence). Trimming removed 5 bases from V and 3 bases from J, with 17 bases in between. The CDR3 sequence is 16 residues long. CDR3 nucleotides: TGTGCCAGCAGCTTGACGACAGGAGGAGGTGGAAACACCATATATTTT. This sequence encodes CASSLTTGGGGNTIYF.

For this clone: Additional DNA sequences in this sample encode the identical CDR3. The V and J genes are TRBV6-1 and TRBJ1-2; D gene ambiguous. CDR3 length: 12 amino acids. V was pared by 3 bases and J by 4 bases, with 6 bases between. Per germline, CDR1 MNHNS and CDR2 SASEGT. In DNA, the CDR3 is TGTGCCAGCAGTGAGACGGGCTATGGCTACACCTTC. This gives the protein CASSETGYGYTF.

The chain recombines TRBV3-1 (or the pseudogene TRBV3-2) with TRBJ1-6; D gene uncertain. The CDR3 runs 13 residues. V was pared by 2 bases and J by 8 bases, with 7 bases between. In germline, CDR1 is LGHDT, CDR2 YNNKEL (reference sequence). The CDR3 coding sequence is TGTGCCAGCAGCCAATCCGAGGATTCACCCCTCCACTTT. Residues: CASSQSEDSPLHF.

This sequence joins TRBV12-3 or TRBV12-4 and TRBJ1-1; D may be TRBD1 (5 bases). V was trimmed by 7 bases and J by 11 bases, leaving 17 bases between them. The CDR3 runs to 12 residues. The CDR3: CASTSTARNAFF. DNA for the CDR3: TGTGCCAGCACCTCGACAGCGAGAAACGCTTTCTTT.

The V gene is TRBV27, the J gene TRBJ2-7; D possibly corresponds to TRBD2 (6 bases). The CDR3 covers 14 residues. Deletions cut 6 bases from V and 3 bases from J, with 15 bases between. Germline V gene sequence: CDR1 MNHEY, CDR2 SMNVEV (reference sequence). CDR3: CASSAGRAFYEQYF. CDR3 nucleotide sequence: TGTGCCAGCAGCGCGGGACGTGCCTTCTACGAGCAGTACTTC.

This clone has only one observation. The chain employs TRBV18 and TRBJ2-3; the match to TRBD1 covers 8 bases. V lost 2 bases and J lost 5; bases outside the gene matches: 6. This CDR3 has 15 residues. Germline loops: CDR1 KGHSH, CDR2 LQKENI. The CDR3: CASSPGQGQVDTQYF. CDR3 nucleotide sequence: TGTGCCAGCTCACCAGGACAGGGACAAGTAGATACGCAGTATTTT.

This sequence joins TRBV5-5 and TRBJ1-6, with TRBD1 identical over 9 bases. Trimming cost V 3 bases and J 9 bases; bases outside gene matches: 7. CDR3 length equals 15 residues. CDR1 and CDR2 (germline): SGHKS, YYEKEE (reference sequence). The CDR3 here is CASSSLRTGVSPLHF. The CDR3, as DNA: TGTGCCAGCAGCTCCTTAAGGACAGGGGTTTCACCCCTCCACTTT.

This rearrangement joins TRBV5-4 to TRBJ2-7; 12 bases line up with TRBD1. The V gene end was trimmed by 4 bases and the J gene end by 4 bases; junction bases not matched to a gene: 6. CDR1 is SGHNT, CDR2 YYREEE, per germline (reference sequence). The CDR3 has 15 amino acids. Here the CDR3 DNA reads TGTGCCAGCAGCACCGGGACAGGGGGCGTATACGAGCAGTACTTC. This translates into CASSTGTGGVYEQYF.

The V call is TRBV15, the J call TRBJ2-6; no firm D call. The CDR3 is 16 residues long. Germline CDR1 LNHNV, CDR2 YYDKDF (reference sequence). Deletions cut 2 bases from V and 1 base from J, with 9 bases between. The CDR3 nucleotides are TGTGCCACCAGCAGACATCAGGCTTCTGGGGCCAACGTCCTGACTTTC. Translated, it gives CATSRHQASGANVLTF.

The chain links TRBV18 to TRBJ1-5; 7 bases align to TRBD1. The germline V gene encodes CDR1 KGHSH and CDR2 LQKENI. J lost 0 bases, V lost 4 bases, and 12 bases had no gene match. The CDR3 spans 18 residues. Written as DNA, the CDR3 is TGTGCCAGCTCACAGGGGGCTAAGGGGGGAGTTAGCAATCAGCCCCAGCATTTT. Translation: CASSQGAKGGVSNQPQHF.

The genes are TRBV7-2 and TRBJ2-2; TRBD1 agrees at 7 bases. Germline V CDR1 and CDR2: SGHTA, FQGNSA. This CDR3 region has 14 residues. Trimming removed 5 bases from V and 4 bases from J; junction bases left unmatched: 4. As DNA, the CDR3 is TGTGCCAGCAGCCCAGCAGGGGGCACCGGGGAGCTGTTTTTT. Its protein product is CASSPAGGTGELFF.

The chain recombines TRBV21-1 with TRBJ2-1; no check of the table's D call, TRBD1, against the DNA was made. TRBV21-1 is a pseudogene. The CDR3 is 15 residues long. This CDR3 is CASSKSRRSYNEQFF. The CDR3 DNA reads TGTGCCAGCAGCAAGTCCAGGCGCTCCTACAATGAGCAGTTCTTC.

The V gene is TRBV12-5, the J gene TRBJ2-5; no firm D call. Germline CDR1 reads LGHNT; CDR2 reads FRNRAP. This CDR3 is built from 11 residues. V lost 6 bases, J lost 2 bases, and 4 bases lay in between. The CDR3, as DNA: TGTGCTAGTGGATCACAAGAGACCCAGTACTTC. Encoded protein: CASGSQETQYF.

This clone showed up just a few times. CDR3 nucleotide sequence: TGTGCCAGCAGCCCCTGGTCGGGTTTGGACACTGAAGCTTTCTTT. Amino acids: CASSPWSGLDTEAFF. The chain uses TRBV9 and TRBJ1-1; D gene uncertain. The V gene lost 4 bases and the J gene lost 3 bases, with 16 bases spanning the gap. The germline V gene has CDR1 SGDLS and CDR2 YYNGEE. The CDR3 totals 15 residues. The whole variable domain, filled in from reference TRBV9 and TRBJ1-1, reads DSGVTQTPKHLITATGQRVTLRCSPRSGDLSVYWYQQSLDQGLQFLIQYYNGEERAKGNILERFSAQQFPDLHSELNLSSLELGDSALYFCASSPWSGLDTEAFFGQGTRLTVV.

The rearrangement links TRBV9 to TRBJ2-3; 9 bases fit TRBD2. Germline-derived CDR1 and CDR2 are SGDLS and YYNGEE. The CDR3 is 17 amino acids. The V gene end was trimmed by 0 bases and the J gene end by 5 bases; junction bases not matched to a gene: 10. The CDR3 sequence is CASSVARGGRAGDTQYF. The CDR3 DNA reads TGTGCCAGCAGCGTAGCGAGGGGCGGGAGGGCCGGAGATACGCAGTATTTT.

This clone showed up just a few times. The junction differs from germline at one of its ends, possibly a read error. This rearrangement joins TRBV4-1 to TRBJ1-1, with D uncertain. CDR1 is MGHRA, CDR2 YSYEKL, per germline. The CDR3 sequence is 15 residues long. This chain's CDR3 is CASSQVRSWNSEAFF. In nucleotides, the CDR3 is TGCGCCAGCAGCCAAGTTCGGAGTTGGAACTCTGAAGCTTTCTTT.

This chain joins TRBV5-8 and TRBJ1-1; TRBD1 aligns across 7 bases. Trimming at V came to 2 bases and at J to 10 bases, leaving 8 bases not matched to a gene. Germline CDR1 SGHTS, CDR2 YDEGEE. The CDR3 loop spans 13 amino acids. The CDR3: CASSLRQGGGAFF. CDR3 DNA sequence: TGTGCCAGCAGCTTAAGACAGGGCGGTGGAGCTTTCTTT.

The genes are TRBV24-1 and TRBJ2-5, with D maybe TRBD1 (6 bases). Germline CDR1 KGHDR, CDR2 SFDVKD. The CDR3 consists of 13 residues. V was clipped by 9 bases and J by 5 bases, with 15 bases between them. CDR3 nucleotides: TGTGCCACCCGTCGCCCAGGGGAGGAGACCCAGTACTTC. It encodes CATRRPGEETQYF.